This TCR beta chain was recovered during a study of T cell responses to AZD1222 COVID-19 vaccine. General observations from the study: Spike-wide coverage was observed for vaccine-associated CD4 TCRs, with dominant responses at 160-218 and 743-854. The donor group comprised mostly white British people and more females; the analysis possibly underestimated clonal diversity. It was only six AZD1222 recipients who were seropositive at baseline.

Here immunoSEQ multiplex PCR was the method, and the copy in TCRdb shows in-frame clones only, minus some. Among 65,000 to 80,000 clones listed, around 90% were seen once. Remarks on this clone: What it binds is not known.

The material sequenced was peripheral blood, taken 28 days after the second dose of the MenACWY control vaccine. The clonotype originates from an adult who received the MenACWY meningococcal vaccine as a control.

CDR3 residues: CASSQFARGRENGYTF. For the CDR3, the DNA is TGCGCCAGCAGCCAATTTGCCAGGGGTAGGGAGAATGGCTACACCTTC. The chain has TRBV4-1 and TRBJ1-2; tentatively, D is TRBD1 (6 bases). This CDR3 contains 16 residues. V lost 2 bases, J lost 6 bases, and 19 bases lay in between. From germline, CDR1 is MGHRA and CDR2 YSYEKL.